Detailed here is one T cell receptor (beta chain). What it recognizes is unknown. This entry belongs to a study of cytotoxic CD8 clonotypes in ibrutinib-treated CLL. Roughly 1.9 micrograms of genomic DNA from cryopreserved PBMCs went into TCR beta libraries. Study observations and caveats: Sampling times, which were not matched between the groups, differed between sustained-remission patients and progressing patients. A rise in clonality was seen at ibrutinib response, and a fall back toward baseline was seen at progression.

This CDR3 region has 16 residues. With 4 bases clipped from V and 5 bases from J, the junction kept 11 bases outside the gene matches. Germline V gene sequence: CDR1 SGHDT, CDR2 YYEEEE. The repertoire was sequenced with immunoSEQ multiplex PCR; TCRdb's copy has only in-frame clones and lacks some. Of some 310,000 clones listed, around four fifths are singletons. The sequence derives from a human donor with chronic lymphocytic leukemia. This specimen was PBMCs, taken before ibrutinib treatment. The J gene is TRBJ2-7, the V gene TRBV5-6; 11 positions match TRBD2. CDR3 protein: CASSAITSGSFNEQYF. Written as DNA, the CDR3 is TGTGCCAGCAGCGCAATAACTAGCGGGAGTTTTAACGAGCAGTACTTC.